This T cell receptor (beta chain) was profiled in a study of cytomegalovirus exposure and HLA in healthy donors. Study-wide results and limits: Accurate prediction of HLA-A and HLA-B alleles (for most subjects) was reportedly achieved from TCR beta sequences. For presence/absence analyses, sequencing depth was assumed to be roughly uniform across donors.

The PCR had 60 Vbeta and 13 Jbeta primers. The table came from immunoSEQ multiplex PCR; TCRdb's copy has only in-frame clones and leaves some out. The sample carries about 94,000 clones, around 74% recorded once. The CDR3 loop spans 16 amino acids. Between the trimmed V and J ends, which lost 0 bases and 2 bases, there was a span of 11 bases. Looked up from germline, CDR1 is SGHAT and CDR2 is FQNNGV. Of note for this clone: The antigen is unknown.

The chain couples TRBV11-2 to TRBJ1-3; the D is unclear. The receptor's source is a man aged 40-49 years in good health and CMV-seropositive. Input material: PBMCs. Here the CDR3 reads CASSLDRGSPGNTIYF. The CDR3 coding sequence is TGTGCCAGCAGCTTAGACCGGGGTTCGCCTGGAAACACCATATATTTT. Combining the CDR3 with reference TRBV11-2 and TRBJ1-3 gives the whole variable domain EAGVAQSPRYKIIEKRQSVAFWCNPISGHATLYWYQQILGQGPKLLIQFQNNGVVDDSQLPKDRFSAERLKGVDSTLKIQPAKLEDSAVYLCASSLDRGSPGNTIYFGEGSWLTVV.